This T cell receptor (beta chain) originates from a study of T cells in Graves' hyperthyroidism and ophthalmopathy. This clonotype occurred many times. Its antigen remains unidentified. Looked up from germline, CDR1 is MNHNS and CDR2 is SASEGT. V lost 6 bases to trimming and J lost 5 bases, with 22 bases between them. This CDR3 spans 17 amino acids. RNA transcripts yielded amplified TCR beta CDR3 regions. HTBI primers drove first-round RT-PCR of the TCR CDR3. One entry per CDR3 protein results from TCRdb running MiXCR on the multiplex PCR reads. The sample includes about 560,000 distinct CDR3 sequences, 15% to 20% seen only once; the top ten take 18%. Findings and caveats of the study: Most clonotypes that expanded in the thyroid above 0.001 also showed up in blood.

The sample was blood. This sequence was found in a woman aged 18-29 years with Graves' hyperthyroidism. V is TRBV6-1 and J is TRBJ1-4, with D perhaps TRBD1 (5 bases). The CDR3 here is CASRPLGPQGLNEKLFF. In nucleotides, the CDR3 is TGTGCCAGCAGACCCTTGGGACCCCAAGGCCTAAATGAAAAACTGTTTTTT.